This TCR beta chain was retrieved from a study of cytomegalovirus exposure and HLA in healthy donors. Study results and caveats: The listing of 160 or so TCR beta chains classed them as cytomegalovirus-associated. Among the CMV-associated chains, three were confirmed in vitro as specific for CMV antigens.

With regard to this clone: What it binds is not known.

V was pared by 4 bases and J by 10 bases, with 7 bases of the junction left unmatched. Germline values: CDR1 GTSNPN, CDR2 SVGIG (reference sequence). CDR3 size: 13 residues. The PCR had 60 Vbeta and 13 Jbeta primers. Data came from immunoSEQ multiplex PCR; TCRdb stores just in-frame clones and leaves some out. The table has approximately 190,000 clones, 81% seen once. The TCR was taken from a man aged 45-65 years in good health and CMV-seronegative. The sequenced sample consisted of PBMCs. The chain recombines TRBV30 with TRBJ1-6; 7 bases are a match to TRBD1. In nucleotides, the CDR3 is TGTGCCTGGAATCCCACAGGGGTATCACCCCTCCACTTT. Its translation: CAWNPTGVSPLHF. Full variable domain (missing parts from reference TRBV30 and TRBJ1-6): SQTIHQWPATLVQPVGSPLSLECTVEGTSNPNLYWYRQAAGRGLQLLFYSVGIGQISSEVPQNLSASRPQDRQFILSSKKLLLSDSGFYLCAWNPTGVSPLHFGNGTRLTVT.